This T cell receptor beta chain was identified in a study of identical twins. This clonotype was seen many times. TCRdb passed the 5' RACE reads through MiXCR, listing each CDR3 protein once. The top ten hold 13% of the sample, which has fewer than 900,000 distinct CDR3 sequences, roughly 18% seen once. The ends were cut back, 2 bases at V and 8 bases at J, with 9 bases in the middle. Germline lookup yields CDR1 SEHNR and CDR2 FQNEAQ (reference sequence). The CDR3 spans 12 residues. The sample also formed part of further work on T cells expressing NK-cell markers. That report adds: These same clonotypes (in four donors) also led the CD3+CD56-NKG2C+ fraction.

The receptor was derived from a woman aged 18-29 years in good health. The sequencing input was PBMCs. The J gene is TRBJ1-1, the V gene TRBV7-9; D is unclear. CDR3 nucleotide sequence: TGTGCCAGCAGCTTATTGAACTACGAAGCTTTCTTT. This gives the protein CASSLLNYEAFF.